Listed here is a single TCR beta chain. The source of the sample is a study of T cell responses to AZD1222 COVID-19 vaccine. With 5 bases removed from V and 0 bases from J, the gap between germline ends came to 13 bases. Germline V gene sequence: CDR1 MNHEY, CDR2 SVGAGI. This CDR3 contains 15 residues. The repertoire was sequenced with immunoSEQ multiplex PCR; TCRdb's copy has only in-frame clones and lacks some. The data show 96,000 or so clones, with nearly 90% seen just once and under 2% held by the top ten. The chain has TRBV6-5 and TRBJ1-1; no firm D call. The clonotype was recovered from an adult in good health. The material was peripheral blood, obtained on day 0 of AZD1222 vaccination. The CDR3 bases are TGTGCCAGCAGTAACCCCCCCGGAATGAACACTGAAGCTTTCTTT. Translation: CASSNPPGMNTEAFF.